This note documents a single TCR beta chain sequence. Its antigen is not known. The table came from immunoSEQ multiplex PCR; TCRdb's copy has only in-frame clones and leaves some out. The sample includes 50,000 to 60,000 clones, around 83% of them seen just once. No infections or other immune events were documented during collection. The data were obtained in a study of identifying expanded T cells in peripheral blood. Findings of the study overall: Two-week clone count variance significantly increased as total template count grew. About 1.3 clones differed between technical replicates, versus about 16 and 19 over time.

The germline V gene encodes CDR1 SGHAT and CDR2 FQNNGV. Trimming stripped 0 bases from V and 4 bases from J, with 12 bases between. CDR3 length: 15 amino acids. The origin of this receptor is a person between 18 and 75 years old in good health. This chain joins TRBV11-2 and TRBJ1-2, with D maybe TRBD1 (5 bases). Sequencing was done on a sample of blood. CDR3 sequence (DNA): TGTGCCAGCAGCTTAGATATGGGGCGGATCTATGGCTACACCTTC. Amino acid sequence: CASSLDMGRIYGYTF.